This T cell receptor (beta chain) was sequenced in a study of tissue T cells after allogeneic stem cell transplantation. Per germline, CDR1 NNHNN and CDR2 SYGAGS (reference sequence). V was clipped by 10 bases and J by 4 bases, with 11 bases between them. The CDR3 has 11 residues. In this sample, this clone turned up a few times. Its matching antigen is unknown. Gene labels here are mouse ones. The read ends 1 residue before the CDR3 terminus; that terminus is restored from the germline J gene. Study-wide findings and caveats: Limitations included a small, clinically heterogeneous cohort and limited sampling depth. TCR repertoires tracked anatomic similarity, regardless of disease or transplant status. Few T cell clones were shared across patients, but motif clusters showed tissue-specific shared signatures. Alloreactivity or antigen specificity of tissue TCRs was not determined; some clones might be host cells.

The data were produced by immunoSEQ multiplex PCR, yet TCRdb's version contains in-frame clones alone and is incomplete. This sample yields roughly 45,000 clones, of which 73% are seen a single time; about 0.77% belongs to the top ten. Sequenced sample: sorted cells pooled from one or two spleens. The gene calls are TRBV13-2 and TRBJ1-2; D might be TRBD1 (5 bases). The TCR comes from a pool of C57BL/6 mice in good health. The sequenced CDR3 bases are TGTGCCGCGGGGGATGGCTCCGACTACACC. Amino acid sequence: CAAGDGSDYT. Given in full, the CDR3 is CAAGDGSDYTF.